The rows below give T cell receptor beta chains drawn from one sample of a study of identifying expanded T cells in peripheral blood. Sequencing used immunoSEQ multiplex PCR; TCRdb keeps in-frame clones, though not all of them. This table holds 110,000 or so clones, 88% found once. The sample comprised blood. The receptor source for this set is a person aged 18 to 75 in good health. Each CDR3 is given with its conserved first and last residue.

v_call | cdr3_aa
TRBV7-3 | CASSPGLAGGYTQYF
TRBV10-3 | CAISESWGSDEKLFF
TRBV4-1 | CASSQQAGGTLTYEQYF
TRBV2 | CASNRERNTIYF
TRBV6-5 | CASKQGSNQPQHF
TRBV30 | CAWATGATNEKLFF
TRBV5-4 | CASSGGFRDRGTAGANVLTF
TRBV23-1 | CASSRGAHSYEQYF
TRBV19 | CASRKGITGELFF
TRBV18 | CASSPDRGYGYTF
TRBV15 | CATSLQGNSNQPQHF
TRBV5-1 | CASSLSTPRYNEQFF
TRBV2 | CASRRAPESTDTQYF
TRBV9 | CASSVGTGGHVDTQYF
TRBV19 | CASNKRGGSETQYF
TRBV7-2 | CASSFTGTRSEQFF
TRBV18 | CASSPPGGFGYEQYF
TRBV4-3 | CASSQEFKQAWADTQYF
TRBV6-1 | CASTPSQETQYF
TRBV7-9 | CASSLVGGRQGNTEAFF
TRBV28 | CASSQQGTGELFF